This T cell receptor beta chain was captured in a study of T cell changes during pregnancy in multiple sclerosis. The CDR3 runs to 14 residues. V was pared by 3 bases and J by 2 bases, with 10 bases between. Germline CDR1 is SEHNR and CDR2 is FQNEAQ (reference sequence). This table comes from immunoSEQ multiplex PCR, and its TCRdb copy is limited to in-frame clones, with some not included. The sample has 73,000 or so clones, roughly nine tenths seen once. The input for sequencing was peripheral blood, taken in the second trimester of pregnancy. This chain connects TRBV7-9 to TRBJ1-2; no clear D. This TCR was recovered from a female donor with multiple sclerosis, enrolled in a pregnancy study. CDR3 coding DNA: TGTGCCAGCAGCTTTTATCGGGAAAACTATGGCTACACCTTC. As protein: CASSFYRENYGYTF.